Shown below are 23 T cell receptor beta chains from a single sample sequenced in a study of OX40 agonist ivuxolimab in advanced cancers. TCRdb's copy holds only in-frame clones and misses some; the assay was immunoSEQ multiplex PCR. Of tens of thousands of clones listed, more than 70% are singletons. Here the sequenced sample was CD4+ or CD8+ T cells sorted from blood, taken in a trial of the OX40 agonist ivuxolimab. Receptors originate from an adult with an advanced solid tumor such as melanoma, head and neck, liver or kidney cancer.

The V and J genes are TRBV27 and TRBJ1-2; 11 bases are a match to TRBD1. After removal of 6 bases from V and 4 bases from J, the junction contained 7 bases not matched to a gene. The CDR3 totals 15 residues. Germline CDR1 reads MNHEY; CDR2 reads SMNVEV (reference sequence). The CDR3: CASRGLGQGGYGYTF. As DNA, the CDR3 is TGTGCCAGCAGGGGATTGGGACAGGGGGGCTATGGCTACACCTTC.

V gene TRBV2 combines with J gene TRBJ2-7; D not resolved. The CDR3 runs to 12 residues. Germline CDR1 and CDR2: SNHLY and FYNNEI. V was shortened by 1 base and J by 10 bases, with 11 bases between the two germline ends. In DNA form, the CDR3 reads TGTGCCAGCAGTGAAGAAGCCCTCTCACAGTACTTC. This translates into CASSEEALSQYF.

The DNA for the CDR3 is TGTGCCAGCTCAACTGGGACAGGGCGAGAGACCCAGTACTTC. Translation gives CASSTGTGRETQYF. This chain joins TRBV18 and TRBJ2-5, with 9 bases identical to TRBD1. CDR3 length: 14 amino acids. V was pared by 5 bases and J by 4 bases, with 5 bases of the junction left unmatched. The germline V gene has CDR1 KGHSH and CDR2 LQKENI. The full variable domain, in which reference TRBV18 and TRBJ2-5 provide the parts outside the CDR3, is NAGVMQNPRHLVRRRGQEARLRCSPMKGHSHVYWYRQLPEEGLKFMVYLQKENIIDESGMPKERFSAEFPKEGPSILRIQQVVRGDSAAYFCASSTGTGRETQYFGPGTRLLVL.

V is TRBV28 and J is TRBJ2-6; 7 positions match TRBD1. CDR3 length: 16 amino acids. J was trimmed by 2 bases and V by 3 bases; bases with no gene match: 4. Germline V gene sequence: CDR1 MDHEN, CDR2 SYDVKM. In DNA, the CDR3 is TGTGCCAGCAGTTTTCACGGACAGGCTGGGGCCAACGTCCTGACTTTC. It specifies CASSFHGQAGANVLTF.

The rearrangement uses TRBV10-2 and TRBJ2-7; the D gene could be TRBD1 or TRBD2 (5 bases each). This CDR3 has 13 amino acids. The germline CDR1 and CDR2 sequences are WSHSY and SAAADI. Deletions cut 6 bases from V and 3 bases from J, with 12 bases between. CDR3 residues: CASSRDRSYEQYF. The CDR3 nucleotides read TGCGCCAGCAGCCGGGACCGCAGCTACGAGCAGTACTTC.

The chain recombines TRBV5-5 with TRBJ1-2, with D hard to call. V was pared by 0 bases and J by 0 bases, with 6 bases between. Germline V CDR1 and CDR2: SGHKS, YYEKEE (reference sequence). The CDR3 has 14 residues. This CDR3 reads CASSLDTPNYGYTF. Written as DNA, the CDR3 is TGTGCCAGCAGCTTGGACACCCCTAACTATGGCTACACCTTC. The full variable domain, its missing parts supplied by reference TRBV5-5 and TRBJ1-2, is DAGVTQSPTHLIKTRGQQVTLRCSPISGHKSVSWYQQVLGQGPQFIFQYYEKEERGRGNFPDRFSARQFPNYSSELNVNALLLGDSALYLCASSLDTPNYGYTFGSGTRLTVV.

The gene calls are TRBV5-1 and TRBJ2-1, with TRBD1 identical over 11 bases. From germline, CDR1 is SGHRS and CDR2 YFSETQ. The CDR3 spans 14 residues. V lost 4 bases and J lost 9; bases outside the gene matches: 6. CDR3 in amino acids: CASSPGTGGGEQFF. CDR3 coding DNA: TGCGCCAGCAGCCCGGGGACAGGGGGTGGTGAGCAGTTCTTC. The whole variable domain, filled in from reference TRBV5-1 and TRBJ2-1, reads KAGVTQTPRYLIKTRGQQVTLSCSPISGHRSVSWYQQTPGQGLQFLFEYFSETQRNKGNFPGRFSGRQFSNSRSEMNVSTLELGDSALYLCASSPGTGGGEQFFGPGTRLTVL.

J is TRBJ1-1 and V is TRBV23-1; D is uncertain. TRBV23-1 is an ORF; its function is uncertain. V lost 1 base to trimming and J lost 6 bases, with 12 bases between them. The CDR3 is made up of 14 amino acids. The CDR3: CASSQLGPPAEAFF. CDR3 DNA sequence: TGCGCCAGCAGTCAATTAGGCCCTCCCGCTGAAGCTTTCTTT.

The rearrangement uses TRBV7-9 and TRBJ1-5; no clear D gene. Germline values: CDR1 SEHNR, CDR2 FQNEAQ (reference sequence). V shed 1 base and J shed 0 bases, with 7 bases lying between them. The CDR3 totals 15 residues. DNA for the CDR3: TGTGCCAGCAGCTTAGGAGAGACTAGCAATCAGCCCCAGCATTTT. Amino acid sequence: CASSLGETSNQPQHF.

Concerning this clone: The same CDR3 can be traced to other DNA sequences in this sample. This rearrangement joins TRBV7-9 to TRBJ1-1; 8 bases agree with TRBD1. The V gene end was trimmed by 3 bases and the J gene end by 5 bases; junction bases not matched to a gene: 5. Germline CDR1 is SEHNR and CDR2 is FQNEAQ (reference sequence). The CDR3 is made up of 14 amino acids. The CDR3 DNA sequence: TGTGCCAGCAGCTTTACAGGGGGAGGGACTGAAGCTTTCTTT. This gives the protein CASSFTGGGTEAFF.

The chain uses TRBV5-1 and TRBJ2-7; D perhaps matches TRBD2 (6 bases). Trimming removed 3 bases at V and 2 bases at J, with 12 bases between. The CDR3 is 14 amino acids. From germline, CDR1 is SGHRS and CDR2 YFSETQ. The DNA of the CDR3 is TGCGCCAGCAGCTCCGGCGGAGGGGCCTACGAGCAGTACTTC. Encoded protein: CASSSGGGAYEQYF.

The chain employs TRBV11-2 and TRBJ1-2; weak D call: TRBD1 (5 bases). Trimming took off 1 base at V and 8 bases at J, with 14 bases between the two ends. Germline V lookup: CDR1 SGHAT, CDR2 FQNNGV. The CDR3 loop spans 14 amino acids. CDR3 DNA: TGTGCCAGCAGCTTAGCGCCGACAGAGGGCGGCTACACCTTC. Translated, it gives CASSLAPTEGGYTF.

The CDR3 loop reads CASSAGWSNTEAFF. The CDR3 DNA reads as TGTGCCAGCAGCGCCGGGTGGAGTAACACTGAAGCTTTCTTT. V usage is TRBV5-4 and J usage is TRBJ1-1; D not certain. This CDR3 spans 14 amino acids. Germline CDR1 is SGHNT and CDR2 is YYREEE (reference sequence). Trimming pared 4 bases from V and 2 bases from J, leaving 12 bases between.

The rearrangement uses TRBV4-1 and TRBJ2-1, with D perhaps matching TRBD1 (5 bases). The CDR3 length is 14 residues. CDR1 is MGHRA and CDR2 is YSYEKL in the germline V gene. V lost 4 bases, J lost 2 bases, and 9 bases lay in between. The CDR3 reads CASSRGQTYNEQFF. The CDR3 nucleotides are TGCGCCAGCAGCCGTGGACAAACCTACAATGAGCAGTTCTTC.

The V gene is TRBV7-2, the J gene TRBJ2-2; D might be TRBD2 (5 bases). The length of the CDR3 is 16 residues. The V end lost 0 bases, the J end lost 3 bases, and 11 bases lay between the germline ends. Germline V gene lookup returns CDR1 SGHTA and CDR2 FQGNSA. The CDR3 DNA follows: TGTGCCAGCAGCTTAGCCCAGCGGATATACACCGGGGAGCTGTTTTTT. Its translation: CASSLAQRIYTGELFF.

This chain joins TRBV6-1 and TRBJ1-4; D remains ambiguous. The germline V gene encodes CDR1 MNHNS and CDR2 SASEGT. V was shortened by 4 bases and J by 10 bases, with 10 bases between the two germline ends. The CDR3 has 12 residues. The CDR3 bases are TGTGCCAGCAGTGGTGGGGTAGTAAAACTGTTTTTT. Encoded protein: CASSGGVVKLFF.

The rearrangement uses TRBV5-6 and TRBJ1-2; possibly TRBD1 for D (5 bases). CDR1 and CDR2 from the germline V gene are SGHDT and YYEEEE. The CDR3 length is 16 residues. V was pared by 0 bases and J by 0 bases, with 12 bases between. This chain's CDR3 is CASSLVGTGANYGYTF. The DNA of the CDR3 is TGTGCCAGCAGCTTGGTCGGGACCGGAGCTAACTATGGCTACACCTTC.

This clone was counted a few times. J is TRBJ1-3 and V is TRBV27, with D unresolved. Germline CDR1 MNHEY, CDR2 SMNVEV (reference sequence). The CDR3 has 14 amino acids. V shed 5 bases and J shed 0 bases, with 8 bases lying between them. CDR3 amino acids: CASSPHNSGNTIYF. As DNA, the CDR3 is TGTGCCAGCAGTCCCCACAACTCTGGAAACACCATATATTTT.

The rearrangement uses TRBV21-1 and TRBJ2-7; the D call TRBD2 from the table was never checked on the DNA. TRBV21-1 is labeled a pseudogene. The CDR3 has 14 amino acids. As DNA, the CDR3 is TGTGCCAGCAGCACTAGCGGGGGGCCGAGAGAGCAGTACTTC. Its protein product is CASSTSGGPREQYF.

The chain employs TRBV4-2 and TRBJ1-2; D is unresolved. Germline V lookup: CDR1 LGHNA, CDR2 YNFKEQ. CDR3 length: 16 amino acids. The V end lost 0 bases, the J end lost 3 bases, and 14 bases lay between the germline ends. DNA for the CDR3: TGTGCCAGCAGCCAAGAACTGACACTATCTCACTATGGCTACACCTTC. It is translated as CASSQELTLSHYGYTF.

The rearrangement uses TRBV2 and TRBJ1-1; D is unclear. CDR1 is SNHLY and CDR2 is FYNNEI in the germline V gene. This CDR3 is 15 amino acids long. V lost 3 bases to trimming and J lost 2 bases, with 13 bases between them. CDR3 coding DNA: TGTGCCAGCAGTGACGATACGGGTGCAAACACTGAAGCTTTCTTT. This encodes CASSDDTGANTEAFF.

The chain combines TRBV6-5 with TRBJ1-1, with D hard to call. Germline V CDR1 and CDR2: MNHEY, SVGAGI. The length of the CDR3 is 11 residues. V lost 7 bases to trimming and J lost 4 bases, with 7 bases between them. CDR3 bases: TGTGCCAGCATAATTAGCACTGAAGCTTTCTTT. Its translation: CASIISTEAFF.

The chain combines TRBV19 with TRBJ2-5; 8 bases are shared with TRBD1. The V gene's germline CDR1 is LNHDA and CDR2 SQIVND (reference sequence). The CDR3 is 14 amino acids. Trimming at V came to 3 bases and at J to 6 bases, leaving 6 bases not matched to a gene. The CDR3 region is CASSIQGAVQTQYF. CDR3 bases: TGTGCCAGTAGTATCCAGGGGGCGGTCCAGACCCAGTACTTC.